This is a list of T cell receptor beta chains from one sample in a study of post-analysis software for immune sequencing data. MiXCR, applied by TCRdb to the PCR reads, yields one record per CDR3 protein. The sample carries 820,000 or so distinct CDR3 sequences, about 57% recorded once. Sequencing input: blood. Receptors originate from a girl aged 5-17 years with multiple sclerosis. CDR3s include the opening cysteine and the closing phenylalanine or tryptophan. D genes are given only for firm matches. Some rows mark clone size as missing; the rest say once, few, many or name a class of expanded clone.

j_call d_call clone_size v_call cdr3_aa cdr3_nt
TRBJ2-4 TRBD1 . TRBV15 CATSLRQGATKNIQYF TGTGCCACCAGCTTACGACAGGGGGCGACCAAAAACATTCAGTACTTC
TRBJ2-7 . . TRBV15 CATSRDRTGYEQYF TGTGCCACCAGCAGAGACCGAACAGGCTACGAGCAGTACTTC
TRBJ1-2 . few TRBV4-1 CASSQEGRVLNYGYTF TGCGCCAGCAGCCAAGAGGGCAGGGTCCTTAACTATGGCTACACCTTC
TRBJ2-7 . . TRBV13 CASSGSDRSYEQYF TGTGCCAGCAGCGGGTCCGACAGATCCTACGAGCAGTACTTC
TRBJ2-7 . . TRBV11-2 CASSFRGQVTYEQYF TGTGCCAGCAGCTTCCGGGGGCAGGTGACCTACGAGCAGTACTTC
TRBJ1-2 . . TRBV7-9 CASSLVPRLGYTF TGTGCCAGCAGCTTAGTCCCCCGGCTCGGCTACACCTTC
TRBJ2-5 . . TRBV15 CATSRALRRETQYF TGTGCCACCAGCAGAGCCTTACGACGGGAGACCCAGTACTTC
TRBJ2-7 TRBD1 . TRBV7-2 CASSKPIRGTEQYF TGTGCCAGCAGCAAACCGATCAGGGGGACCGAGCAGTACTTC
TRBJ2-1 TRBD2 . TRBV5-1 CASRLELAGVNEQFF TGCGCCAGCCGCTTGGAGCTAGCGGGAGTCAATGAGCAGTTCTTC
TRBJ1-2 . . TRBV7-8 CASSPEVYYGYTF TGTGCCAGCAGCCCAGAGGTGTACTATGGCTACACCTTC
TRBJ2-7 TRBD1 few TRBV29-1 CSVAKGTGNIYEQYF TGCAGCGTTGCCAAAGGGACAGGGAATATTTACGAGCAGTACTTC
TRBJ2-1 TRBD2 few TRBV3-1 CASSRTDPRGAYNEQFF TGTGCCAGCAGCCGCACAGACCCACGGGGGGCCTACAATGAGCAGTTCTTC
TRBJ2-7 TRBD1 few TRBV19 CASSDGQVSYEQYF TGTGCCAGTAGTGACGGACAGGTCTCCTACGAGCAGTACTTC
TRBJ2-5 . . TRBV10-3 CAIKAGQGQYF TGTGCCATCAAGGCGGGGCAGGGGCAGTACTTC
TRBJ2-7 . few TRBV15 CATSREGDEQYF TGTGCCACCAGCAGAGAAGGGGATGAGCAGTACTTC
TRBJ1-2 . . TRBV5-4 CASSLMGVYGYTF TGTGCCAGCAGCTTGATGGGGGTGTATGGCTACACCTTC
TRBJ2-7 . . TRBV2 CASIIVFGEQYF TGTGCCAGCATCATCGTGTTCGGCGAGCAGTACTTC
TRBJ2-3 . . TRBV19 CASSIGYTDTQYF TGTGCCAGTAGTATCGGCTACACAGATACGCAGTATTTT
TRBJ2-1 . . TRBV20-1 CSANPPSRYNEQFF TGCAGTGCGAATCCACCCTCTAGGTACAATGAGCAGTTCTTC
TRBJ2-6 . few TRBV3-1 CASSQDLGISSSGANVLTF TGTGCCAGCAGCCAAGATTTAGGGATTTCGAGCTCTGGGGCCAACGTCCTGACTTTC
TRBJ2-1 . . TRBV6-1 CASSELLARHNEQFF TGTGCCAGCAGTGAATTGCTAGCGCGCCACAATGAGCAGTTCTTC
TRBJ2-1 TRBD1 . TRBV2 CASRNRGSYNEQFF TGTGCCAGCAGGAACAGGGGATCCTACAATGAGCAGTTCTTC
TRBJ1-1 . . TRBV7-9 CASSVGMGTDTETFF .
TRBJ2-3 . . TRBV7-9 CASRSWQDTDTQYF TGTGCCAGCAGGAGTTGGCAGGACACAGATACGCAGTATTTT